One and the same sample provided the 16 T cell receptor beta chains below, sequenced in a study of blood T cell repertoires in COVID-19 (dated by TCRdb to about 2020). To prepare the library, the immunoSEQ multiplex PCR assay was applied. TCRdb's version of the immuneACCESS table is confined to in-frame rearrangements and falls short of the full clone set. An unresolved V gene accounts for under half of the shortfall where checked; the remainder is of unknown origin. The sample records about 76,000 clones, around 84% of which are singletons. The ten most abundant clones make up approximately 11% of the sample. Sequenced material: peripheral blood. The receptors originated from a man aged 55 to 70 with COVID-19, enrolled during active disease.

V usage is TRBV4-2 and J usage is TRBJ2-3; TRBD2 agrees at 12 bases. This CDR3 has 16 amino acids. CDR1 and CDR2 (germline): LGHNA, YNFKEQ. The J segment lost 6 bases and the V segment lost 0 bases, leaving 4 bases of the junction unmatched. CDR3 nucleotide sequence: TGTGCCAGCAGCCAAGAACTAGCGGGAGGCCGGGATACGCAGTATTTT. It translates to CASSQELAGGRDTQYF.

Only a few counts were recorded for this clone. V usage is TRBV3-1 (or the pseudogene TRBV3-2) and J usage is TRBJ2-7; 8 bases match TRBD2. The CDR3 has 14 residues. Germline V gene lookup returns CDR1 LGHDT and CDR2 YNNKEL (reference sequence). The trim removed 4 bases at V and 3 bases at J, leaving 5 bases unmatched. The CDR3 bases are TGTGCCAGCAGCCGCGGGGGGAGCTACTACGAGCAGTACTTC. Amino acids: CASSRGGSYYEQYF.

The chain is built from TRBV2 and TRBJ2-7, with D uncertain. The CDR3 is 14 residues long. V shed 7 bases and J shed 2 bases, with 15 bases lying between them. Germline-derived CDR1 and CDR2 are SNHLY and FYNNEI. The CDR3 sequence: CASTEGETTYEQYF. CDR3 nucleotides: TGTGCCAGCACCGAAGGAGAAACCACCTACGAGCAGTACTTC.

The chain joins TRBV7-3 to TRBJ2-1, with D possibly matching TRBD2 (5 bases). Germline V gene data show CDR1 as SGHTA and CDR2 as FQGTGA. V lost 4 bases, J lost 7 bases, and 11 bases lay in between. The CDR3 sequence is 13 residues long. CDR3 bases: TGTGCCAGCAGCTCCGATACTAGGAATGAGCAGTTCTTC. This encodes CASSSDTRNEQFF.

As DNA, the CDR3 is TGTGCCAGCAGCGCCCGGGACAGGGGGCTTAAACTGTTTTTT. Amino acids: CASSARDRGLKLFF. This chain connects TRBV3-1 (or the pseudogene TRBV3-2) to TRBJ1-4, with 12 bases matching TRBD1. After removal of 5 bases from V and 11 bases from J, the junction contained 6 bases not matched to a gene. This CDR3 is built from 14 residues. The germline gives CDR1 LGHDT, CDR2 YNNKEL (reference sequence).

The count of this clone is one. This chain uses TRBV5-1 with TRBJ2-1; 8 bases agree with TRBD2. Unmatched junction bases numbered 7, after V lost 0 bases and J lost 5 bases. The CDR3 runs to 16 residues. CDR1 SGHRS and CDR2 YFSETQ come from the germline V gene. For the CDR3, the DNA is TGCGCCAGCAGCTTGGGGTCGGCGGGGGGACACAATGAGCAGTTCTTC. This sequence encodes CASSLGSAGGHNEQFF. The whole variable domain, filled in from reference TRBV5-1 and TRBJ2-1, reads KAGVTQTPRYLIKTRGQQVTLSCSPISGHRSVSWYQQTPGQGLQFLFEYFSETQRNKGNFPGRFSGRQFSNSRSEMNVSTLELGDSALYLCASSLGSAGGHNEQFFGPGTRLTVL.

The chain combines TRBV10-3 with TRBJ2-7, with 9 bases identical to TRBD1. J was trimmed by 9 bases and V by 10 bases; bases with no gene match: 13. The length of the CDR3 is 13 residues. Germline CDR1 and CDR2: ENHRY and SYGVKD. The CDR3 DNA reads as TGTGCCAGCTCCGGGACAGGGCGTGGGTTGCAGTACTTC. It is translated as CASSGTGRGLQYF.

The genes are TRBV28 and TRBJ1-1, with D possibly TRBD1 on 6 matching bases. With 5 bases removed from V and 1 base from J, the gap between germline ends came to 11 bases. Germline loops: CDR1 MDHEN, CDR2 SYDVKM. CDR3 length: 14 amino acids. The DNA of the CDR3 is TGTGCCAGCAGTCCCGGGGGGGCGAACACTGAAGCTTTCTTT. This gives the protein CASSPGGANTEAFF. The full variable domain, with the rest looked up from reference TRBV28 and TRBJ1-1, is DVKVTQSSRYLVKRTGEKVFLECVQDMDHENMFWYRQDPGLGLRLIYFSYDVKMKEKGDIPEGYSVSREKKERFSLILESASTNQTSMYLCASSPGGANTEAFFGQGTRLTVV.

This chain connects TRBV23-1 to TRBJ2-2; 9 positions agree with TRBD1. TRBV23-1 is designated an ORF whose function remains uncertain. This CDR3 comprises 15 residues. Trimming took 8 bases from V and 3 from J; bases not matched to a gene: 7. CDR3 residues: CASGYRGRDTGELFF. The DNA of the CDR3 is TGCGCCAGCGGATACAGGGGGCGCGACACCGGGGAGCTGTTTTTT.

This clone appeared once. The chain carries TRBV19 and TRBJ2-1, with TRBD2 matching over 10 bases. Germline loops: CDR1 LNHDA, CDR2 SQIVND (reference sequence). The CDR3 covers 19 residues. J was trimmed by 0 bases and V by 4 bases; bases with no gene match: 12. The CDR3 nucleotides are TGTGCCAGTAGTAAACCCGGGACTAGCGCTTCAAGCTCCTACAATGAGCAGTTCTTC. Residues: CASSKPGTSASSSYNEQFF.

The sample holds one count of this clone. The chain recombines TRBV30 with TRBJ1-1, with D possibly matching TRBD1 (6 bases). The CDR3 runs to 15 residues. The germline gives CDR1 GTSNPN, CDR2 SVGIG (reference sequence). V lost 3 bases and J 10 bases, leaving 24 bases between the germline ends. CDR3 loop: CAWSPIGMGAGLAFF. The CDR3 DNA reads as TGTGCCTGGAGCCCAATAGGTATGGGGGCCGGGCTAGCTTTCTTT.

This clone was seen only a few times. The chain is built from TRBV3-1 (or the pseudogene TRBV3-2) and TRBJ1-6; 9 bases line up with TRBD1. V trimming: 1 base; J trimming: 10 bases; junction bases outside the gene matches: 11. Germline CDR1 and CDR2: LGHDT and YNNKEL (reference sequence). The CDR3 consists of 17 residues. CDR3 region: CASSQGSTGGFWSPLHF. In nucleotides, the CDR3 is TGTGCCAGCAGCCAAGGAAGTACAGGGGGCTTCTGGTCACCCCTCCACTTT.

This chain's CDR3 is CASSYTGLAGVETQYF. The CDR3 DNA reads as TGTGCCAGCAGTTACACTGGACTAGCGGGAGTAGAGACCCAGTACTTC. This chain joins TRBV6-7 and TRBJ2-5; TRBD2 aligns across 13 bases. TRBV6-7 is treated as an ORF (open reading frame) with a function not yet certain. This CDR3 is built from 16 residues. With V trimmed by 2 bases and J by 4 bases, 4 bases remained unmatched.

This clone was detected a few times. The gene calls are TRBV7-9 and TRBJ2-7, with 7 bases lining up with TRBD2. The V and J ends lost 4 bases and 6 bases, in that order; junction bases with no gene match: 3. This CDR3 spans 12 amino acids. The germline gives CDR1 SEHNR, CDR2 FQNEAQ (reference sequence). DNA of the CDR3: TGTGCCAGCAGCTGGACTAGTGGCGAGCAGTACTTC. It yields the protein CASSWTSGEQYF.

The chain employs TRBV15 and TRBJ1-5, with D possibly TRBD1 on 6 matching bases. The CDR3 is 14 amino acids. CDR1 is LNHNV, CDR2 YYDKDF, per germline (reference sequence). With 5 bases removed from V and 6 bases from J, the gap between germline ends came to 14 bases. The CDR3 DNA reads TGTGCCACCAGCGGCCAGGGGTCGGTTCAGCCCCAGCATTTT. Its translation is CATSGQGSVQPQHF.

This clone was detected only once. The chain employs TRBV28 and TRBJ2-7; 7 positions agree with TRBD1. The CDR3 length is 14 residues. The V gene end was trimmed by 6 bases and the J gene end by 6 bases; junction bases not matched to a gene: 11. Germline CDR1 and CDR2: MDHEN and SYDVKM. In nucleotides, the CDR3 is TGTGCCAGCAGCCCGACAGGGAAGGGCGGCGAGCAGTACTTC. It encodes CASSPTGKGGEQYF.